The source of this TCR beta chain is a study of T-cell reconstitution after alpha-beta-depleted transplantation in children. Molecular barcoding with unique molecular identifiers was used for the TCRbeta library. TCRdb reprocessed the PCR reads with MiXCR, giving one entry per CDR3 protein. The profile covers about 350,000 distinct CDR3 sequences, with roughly 14% appearing a single time and around 4% taken by the ten largest. This CDR3 comprises 14 residues. V was clipped by 7 bases and J by 7 bases; unmatched bases: 6. Germline V CDR1 and CDR2: SEHNR, FQNEAQ (reference sequence). The clonotype was recovered from a human donor who donated a stem cell graft to a child with Fanconi anemia. Sequenced here: PBMCs, sampled from the stem cell graft. The chain combines TRBV7-9 with TRBJ2-1, with 11 bases lining up with TRBD2. CDR3 amino acids: CASTFGTSGNEQFF. In nucleotides, the CDR3 is TGTGCCAGCACCTTCGGGACTAGCGGTAATGAGCAGTTCTTC.